This is a list of T cell receptor beta chains from one sample in a study of response to subunit inactivated influenza vaccine. TCRdb called the RT-PCR reads again in MiXCR, with one record for every CDR3 protein. Of roughly 650,000 distinct CDR3 sequences in the sample, around 16% are singletons; the top ten hold 11%. The sample here was PBMCs from blood, taken 11 to 12 days after vaccination. The origin of the receptors is a man aged 50-59 years who received an inactivated influenza vaccine. Both conserved end residues are part of each CDR3. The D gene is left open where the match is weak. Size values are once, few and many counts, or a class for expanded clones, and some rows have none.

v_call	j_call	cdr3_length	d_call	clone_size	cdr3_nt	cdr3_aa
TRBV28	TRBJ1-2	16	TRBD1	few	TGTGCCAGCAGTTTACCCAAGCCGGGACAGGGCTCTGGCTACACCTTC	CASSLPKPGQGSGYTF
TRBV2	TRBJ1-1	14	TRBD1	-	TGTGCCAGCAGTGTTGCCAGGGGGGAAACTGAAGCTTTCTTT	CASSVARGETEAFF
TRBV13	TRBJ2-1	16	TRBD2	few	TGTGCCAGCAGCCTACCTGGGCTAGCGGGACGGAATGAGCAGTTCTTC	CASSLPGLAGRNEQFF
TRBV28	TRBJ1-5	13	-	-	TGTGCCAGCAGTTTATTCGGGGATCAGCCCCAGCATTTT	CASSLFGDQPQHF
TRBV12-3/TRBV12-4	TRBJ1-5	13	TRBD1	-	TGTGCCAGCAGCGGGACAGGCATTCAGCCCCAGCATTTT	CASSGTGIQPQHF
TRBV14	TRBJ2-5	17	-	-	TGTGCCAGCAGCCAAGATCCCGGTGGGTGGAGCGAAGAGACCCAGTACTTC	CASSQDPGGWSEETQYF
TRBV12-3/TRBV12-4	TRBJ1-5	18	TRBD1	few	TGTGCCAGCAGTTCCCGAGGGGTGGCAGGGGGTGGCAATCAGCCCCAGCATTTT	CASSSRGVAGGGNQPQHF
TRBV20-1	TRBJ2-7	13	TRBD1	few	TGCAGTGCTCTGGGACAGGGGGGCTACGAGCAGTACTTC	CSALGQGGYEQYF
TRBV4-2	TRBJ2-7	17	TRBD2	-	TGTGCCAGCAGCCAAGTTGAGCTAGCGGGGGGGCCAGGCGAGCAGTACTTC	CASSQVELAGGPGEQYF
TRBV15	TRBJ2-1	15	-	-	TGTGCCACCAGCAGAGCGGGAGTAGCCTACAATGAGCAGTTCTTC	CATSRAGVAYNEQFF
TRBV15	TRBJ2-7	15	-	-	TGTGCCACCAGCAGAGATTCTGGCACGGCCTCCGAGCAGTACTTC	CATSRDSGTASEQYF
TRBV20-1	TRBJ1-1	14	-	few	TGCAGTGCTCCAGGGTGGAGGGGGAACACTGAAGCTTTCTTT	CSAPGWRGNTEAFF
TRBV10-3	TRBJ1-1	15	-	many	TGTGCCATCAGCAGCCCCAGGGGCGGGAACACTGAAGCTTTCTTT	CAISSPRGGNTEAFF
TRBV12-3/TRBV12-4	TRBJ2-1	16	-	-	TGTGCCAGCAGTTTAGCGCTCTCGCGGGGTCGCAATGAGCAGTTCTTC	CASSLALSRGRNEQFF
TRBV7-2	TRBJ2-3	17	-	-	TGTGCCAGCAGCCCCGTTACCCCCTCCTCCGGCACAGATACGCAGTATTTT	CASSPVTPSSGTDTQYF
TRBV15	TRBJ2-1	15	-	many	TGTGCCACCAGCAGAGTCGTGAGACAGCAGCAAGAGCAGTTCTTC	CATSRVVRQQQEQFF
TRBV2	TRBJ1-1	14	-	-	TGTGCCAGCAGTGCGCAAGCCGGCAACACTGAAGCTTTCTTT	CASSAQAGNTEAFF
TRBV28	TRBJ2-5	16	-	-	TGTGCCAGCAGTCCGCCGGACTTTCATTCAAGAGAGGCCCAGTACTTC	CASSPPDFHSREAQYF
TRBV5-5	TRBJ2-7	14	-	few	TGTGCCAGCAGCTCGGGACGGCCATCCTACGAGCAGTACTTC	CASSSGRPSYEQYF
TRBV5-1	TRBJ2-7	16	-	few	TGCGCCAGCAGCTTGGATGGGGGTTTGGAGAGGGGCGAGCAGTACTTC	CASSLDGGLERGEQYF